The following is a T cell receptor (beta chain) sequence with its context. Its antigen is not yet known. Base qualities are missing; no much larger clone stands one base away. This specimen belongs to a study of beta chain features in type 1 diabetes (dated by TCRdb to the late 2010s). Concerning the study at large: Mean age, gender distribution, total cell number and subset yield were not different between patients and healthy donors. A total of about 110 million sorted cells were examined across all samples, and the number of cells per subset was strongly correlated with RNA yield. The study compared TCRB repertoires of sorted circulating CD4+ T cell subsets between recently diagnosed type 1 diabetes patients and matched healthy donors. Regulatory and stem cell-like memory subsets were obtained from only 8 patients and about 8 healthy donors, while naive and central memory subsets were obtained from all 30 or so donors. Study-wide conclusions, independent of this receptor: The naive, central memory and regulatory TCRB repertoires appeared to resemble one another more closely among patients than among healthy donors. Because cDNA was sequenced instead of genomic DNA, highly expressing activated cells could be over-represented, though the groups showed no difference in activation or CD3 levels. PCR might favor shorter templates, but patient and control samples were amplified and corrected together, so any skew would affect both groups equally. Fewer insertions and more nucleotide deletions at VDJ recombination sites were observed in patients with type 1 diabetes, implying thymic rearrangement abnormalities. HLA sub-analyses involved small numbers of individuals, so any influence of HLA type on TCRB rearrangement remained unresolved. Type 1 diabetes patients showed a moderate but significant shortening of TCRB CDR3 length in all four CD4+ subsets.

A single peripheral blood draw of around 120 mL on average was collected from each donor into heparinised tubes. A BD FACSAria II and a panel including CD45RO, CCR7, CD25, CD127, CD95 and CD27 were used to sort naive, central memory, regulatory and stem cell-like memory CD4+ T cells. Every sorted population had a purity above 98%. Right away, PBMCs were isolated by Lymphoprep density gradient centrifugation and were stained directly, with no culture step. Samples were stained and sorted in pairs, with one healthy donor and one patient per experiment, so that batch effects were minimized. There are 15 amino acids in the CDR3, from cysteine to phenylalanine inclusive. Only CDR3 DNA is held: 45 bases, read in frame from base 1. The germline V gene yields KGHSH for CDR1 and LQKENI for CDR2. Between the V and J ends, shortened by 3 bases and 0 bases respectively, the junction contains 12 bases. The entire isolated RNA was reverse transcribed using the High Capacity cDNA Reverse Transcription Kit, and thus expressed TCRB transcripts were sequenced. Deep immunoSEQ sequencing was performed on naive, central memory and regulatory T cell samples, with an average of roughly 3.6 million total reads per sample. Sorted cells were lysed in RLT buffer and RNA was extracted with DNase-treated RNeasy Micro or Mini kits, depending on cell number. Each cell subset was processed separately to prevent cross-contamination, with patient and healthy donor samples processed together. The immunoSEQ multiplex PCR was used to amplify TCRB sequences from cDNA, yielding 87-bp fragments that span the CDR3 region. Sequencing of the amplicons was performed on the Illumina HiSeq platform. Per the source publication's procedure: Synthetic template baselines were used to correct PCR bias computationally, reads within Hamming distance 2 were collapsed, and singletons that could not be merged were discarded. By aligning reads against IMGT, V, D and J genes, CDR3 length, and insertions or deletions at six rearrangement sites were assigned. Within each subset, clonotype counts were normalized to sorted cell number, after which true diversity and Gini coefficients were computed with the tcR R package. The overlap coefficient, calculated on TCRB nucleotide sequences, was used to quantify repertoire sharing. Out-of-frame TCRB sequences from naive cells were analyzed to stand in for the pre-selection repertoire. TCRdb's version of the immuneACCESS table is confined to in-frame rearrangements and falls short of the full clone set. An unresolved V gene accounts for under half of the shortfall where checked; the remainder is of unknown origin. The V and J calls and the clone size are those of that table, but D and trimming were determined from the DNA. Present in this sample are hundreds of thousands of clones, approximately 12% of which were seen just once. The ten largest make up approximately 0.015% of the sample.

This TCR was recovered from a man younger than 35 in good health. What was sequenced was naive CD4+ T cells from blood. The meaning of the sample's cell subset or site label: true naive CD4+ T cells. The chain is assembled from TRBV18 and TRBJ2-7; the D gene is unclear. CDR3 region: CASSPTGGASYEQYF. The nucleotides are TGTGCCAGCTCACCCACCGGCGGAGCCTCCTACGAGCAGTACTTC.